Below, 5 T cell receptor beta chains from the same sample are listed, as sequenced in a study of T-cell reconstitution after alpha-beta-depleted transplantation in children. Unique molecular identifiers were incorporated during preparation of the TCRbeta library. TCRdb independently ran MiXCR on the PCR reads; one entry per CDR3 protein. The profile covers more than 500,000 distinct CDR3 sequences, with about an eighth appearing a single time and about 15% taken by the ten largest. This specimen was PBMCs, mostly from graft donor cells, taken 180 days after TCRalphabeta/CD19-depleted stem cell transplant. The receptors shown here come from a female patient aged 2-9 years who had a stem cell transplant for aplastic anemia, so the T cells may come from the graft donor.

The sample holds a few counts of this clonotype. V and J are TRBV18 and TRBJ2-3; D remains unclear. The CDR3 totals 14 residues. Trimming shortened V by 6 bases and J by 2 bases, and 12 bases separated the two germline ends. Per germline, CDR1 KGHSH and CDR2 LQKENI. CDR3 coding DNA: TGTGCCAGCTCGCAACTTTATCCCACAGATACGCAGTATTTT. As protein: CASSQLYPTDTQYF.

Only a few counts were recorded for this clonotype. CDR3 coding DNA: TGTGCCTCTACCAGGGGACTTGATGGCTACACCTTC. Translated, it gives CASTRGLDGYTF. This chain connects TRBV6-6 to TRBJ1-2; tentatively, D is TRBD1 (6 bases). The V end lost 11 bases, the J end lost 6 bases, and 16 bases lay between the germline ends. There are 12 residues in the CDR3. Germline V gene sequence: CDR1 MNHNY, CDR2 SVGAGI (reference sequence).

V usage is TRBV10-3 and J usage is TRBJ2-1, with a weak D call TRBD1 (5 bases). Germline V gives CDR1 ENHRY, CDR2 SYGVKD. V lost 0 bases and J lost 3, with 12 bases in between. This CDR3 has 16 amino acids. The CDR3: CAISESPGPDYNEQFF. The CDR3 DNA reads as TGTGCCATCAGTGAGTCACCAGGGCCCGACTACAATGAGCAGTTCTTC.

The J gene is TRBJ2-7, the V gene TRBV9, with 10 positions matching TRBD1. The trim removed 0 bases at V and 6 bases at J, leaving 12 bases unmatched. The CDR3 spans 17 residues. Germline V lookup: CDR1 SGDLS, CDR2 YYNGEE. This CDR3 reads CASSVEKGGQGDREQYF. DNA of the CDR3: TGTGCCAGCAGCGTAGAGAAGGGAGGACAGGGGGACCGCGAGCAGTACTTC.

Comment on this clonotype: This may be a read error: a much more frequent sequence differs by one nucleotide. V and J are TRBV28 and TRBJ2-7, with 8 nucleotides matching TRBD2. Germline CDR1 MDHEN, CDR2 SYDVKM. Unmatched junction bases numbered 17, after V lost 10 bases and J lost 0 bases. CDR3 size: 17 residues. The CDR3 reads CAISPVETSGSSYEQYF. As DNA, the CDR3 is TGTGCCATCAGCCCCGTCGAAACTAGCGGCAGCTCCTACGAGCAGTACTTC.